The 21 T cell receptor beta chains below come from one sample, sequenced in a study of CD8 T cells in cerebrospinal fluid in Alzheimer's disease. TCRdb reprocessed the 10x single-cell sequencing reads; each CDR3 protein has one entry and no DNA is given. The ten top clones account for almost 8%, within a sample of about 1,100 distinct CDR3 sequences. The specimen was cerebrospinal fluid. These receptor sequences come from a human donor in good health.

Judged by frequency, this clonotype is medium-sized. The J gene is TRBJ1-4, the V gene TRBV21-1; TCRdb selects TRBD1, and the lack of DNA leaves this call unchecked. TRBV21-1 is annotated as a pseudogene. This CDR3 region has 16 residues. The CDR3 loop is CASSTGQATTNEKLFF.

This clonotype is medium-sized (0.01 to 0.1%) by frequency. J is TRBJ1-4 and V is TRBV27; TCRdb gives TRBD1 as the D gene, but with no DNA this cannot be confirmed. In germline, CDR1 is MNHEY, CDR2 SMNVEV (reference sequence). The CDR3 length is 14 residues. CDR3 residues: CASRTGTGVEKLFF.

According to its frequency, this clonotype is medium-sized. This chain uses TRBV5-6 with TRBJ1-2; TCRdb's D call of TRBD1 is untestable without DNA. CDR1 is SGHDT and CDR2 is YYEEEE in the germline V gene. The CDR3 is 16 amino acids. The CDR3 here is CASSLRDRPPYYGYTF.

By frequency, this clonotype is medium-sized. CDR3 loop: CASSLTAGSQETQYF. The chain joins TRBV7-3 to TRBJ2-5; TCRdb calls TRBD1, which cannot be checked without DNA. Germline CDR1 reads SGHTA; CDR2 reads FQGTGA. This CDR3 is built from 15 residues.

This clonotype is medium-sized by frequency. The chain links TRBV6-1 to TRBJ2-4. The CDR3 extends over 17 amino acids. Germline loops: CDR1 MNHNS, CDR2 SASEGT. CDR3 region: CASSEGQVSRDKNIQYF.

Frequency places this clonotype as medium-sized. The CDR3 reads CASSLLGGGTEAFF. The V gene is TRBV7-6, the J gene TRBJ1-1; the D gene TCRdb calls, TRBD1, cannot be checked with no DNA. Germline V lookup: CDR1 SGHVS, CDR2 FNYEAQ. This CDR3 has 14 amino acids.

This clonotype is identified as large from frequency. V and J are TRBV20-1 and TRBJ1-1; TCRdb gives TRBD1 as the D gene, but with no DNA this cannot be confirmed. This CDR3 is 14 amino acids long. Germline lookup yields CDR1 DFQATT and CDR2 SNEGSKA (reference sequence). CDR3 sequence reads: CSARGLGVGTEAFF.

This clonotype is classed as medium-sized by frequency. The chain recombines TRBV20-1 with TRBJ2-3; there is no DNA to check the TCRdb D call of TRBD2. This CDR3 has 17 residues. Germline V CDR1 and CDR2: DFQATT, SNEGSKA (reference sequence). CDR3 protein: CSASPWTSGGEGDTQYF.

This clonotype counts as medium-sized by frequency. The chain uses TRBV6-5 and TRBJ2-4; TCRdb proposes TRBD2, but this gene call is untestable without DNA. The CDR3 has 15 amino acids. CDR1 is MNHEY and CDR2 is SVGAGI in the germline V gene. CDR3 residues: CAVRTSGGLKNIQYF.

This clonotype is classed as large (0.1 to 1%) by frequency. The V and J genes are TRBV20-1 and TRBJ1-2; checking the TCRdb D call of TRBD1 is not possible without DNA. The germline V gene encodes CDR1 DFQATT and CDR2 SNEGSKA (reference sequence). CDR3 size: 14 residues. Here the CDR3 reads CSARVRTGDNGYTF.

This clonotype is labeled medium-sized based on frequency. The chain is built from TRBV6-1 and TRBJ2-7. CDR1 is MNHNS, CDR2 SASEGT, per germline. CDR3 length equals 13 residues. The CDR3 here is CASQTGASYEQYF.

The chain combines TRBV19 with TRBJ1-2; the D call from TCRdb, TRBD1, cannot be confirmed without DNA. This CDR3 comprises 15 residues. Germline loops: CDR1 LNHDA, CDR2 SQIVND (reference sequence). CDR3 sequence: CASTQPRDRGSGYTF.

This clonotype ranks as large (0.1 to 1%) in terms of frequency. This chain connects TRBV6-2 or TRBV6-3 to TRBJ2-1. Looked up from germline, CDR1 is MNHEY and CDR2 is SVGEGT. This CDR3 is built from 11 residues. CDR3 sequence reads: CASANRNEQFF.

This clonotype is deemed medium-sized by its frequency. V gene TRBV5-1 combines with J gene TRBJ1-1. CDR3 length: 14 residues. Germline CDR1 SGHRS, CDR2 YFSETQ. The CDR3 protein is CASSLATQNTEAFF.

Its frequency marks this clonotype as medium-sized. The chain employs TRBV27 and TRBJ2-2. The V gene's germline CDR1 is MNHEY and CDR2 SMNVEV (reference sequence). This CDR3 has 13 amino acids. The CDR3 sequence is CASSLSQIGELFF.

The chain joins TRBV5-4 to TRBJ1-2; TCRdb returns TRBD1, unconfirmable since there is no DNA. Per the germline V gene, CDR1 is SGHNT and CDR2 is YYREEE (reference sequence). The CDR3 loop spans 17 amino acids. The CDR3 loop reads CASSNQVKRWGDYGYTF.

This clonotype registers medium-sized (0.01 to 0.1%) by frequency. The V and J genes are TRBV19 and TRBJ2-1; the TRBD2 assignment by TCRdb is unverifiable without DNA. The germline gives CDR1 LNHDA, CDR2 SQIVND (reference sequence). The CDR3 contains 15 residues. The CDR3 loop is CASSTSTTSYNEQFF.

This clonotype registers medium-sized by frequency. J is TRBJ2-2 and V is TRBV4-3. The germline V gene encodes CDR1 LGHNA and CDR2 YSLEER. This CDR3 is 14 amino acids long. CDR3 sequence reads: CASSQDINTGELFF.

By frequency, this clonotype is large. V usage is TRBV28 and J usage is TRBJ1-5; absent DNA, TCRdb's TRBD1 call cannot be checked. Germline-derived CDR1 and CDR2 are MDHEN and SYDVKM. The CDR3 runs to 15 residues. This CDR3 reads CASSLGEGGLWPQHF.

This clonotype registers medium-sized by frequency. The genes are TRBV28 and TRBJ2-6; TCRdb picks TRBD2, but there is no DNA to check that call. This CDR3 is 18 amino acids long. Germline CDR1 MDHEN, CDR2 SYDVKM. The CDR3 loop reads CASSVTGRALSGANVLTF.

Considering frequency, this clonotype is medium-sized. V gene TRBV27 combines with J gene TRBJ1-1. CDR3 length equals 11 residues. From germline, CDR1 is MNHEY and CDR2 SMNVEV (reference sequence). CDR3 residues: CASYRNTEAFF.